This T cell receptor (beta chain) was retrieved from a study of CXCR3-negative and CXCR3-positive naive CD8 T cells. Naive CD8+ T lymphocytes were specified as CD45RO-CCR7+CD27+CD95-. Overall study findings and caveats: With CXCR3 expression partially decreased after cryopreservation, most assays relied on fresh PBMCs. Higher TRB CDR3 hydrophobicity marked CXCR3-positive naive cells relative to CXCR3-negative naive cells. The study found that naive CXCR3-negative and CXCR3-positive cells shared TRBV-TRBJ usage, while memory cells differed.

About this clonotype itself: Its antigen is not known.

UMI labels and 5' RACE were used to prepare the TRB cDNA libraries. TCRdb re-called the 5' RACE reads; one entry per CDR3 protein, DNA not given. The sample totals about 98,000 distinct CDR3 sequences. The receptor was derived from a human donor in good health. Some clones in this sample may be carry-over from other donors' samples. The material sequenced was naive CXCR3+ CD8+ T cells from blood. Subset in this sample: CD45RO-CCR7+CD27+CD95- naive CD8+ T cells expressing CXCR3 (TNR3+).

CDR3 residues: CASSLEGTVAYEQYF. The V gene is TRBV5-1, the J gene TRBJ2-7; the TRBD1 assignment by TCRdb is unverifiable without DNA. There are 15 residues in the CDR3. Germline assignment: CDR1 SGHRS and CDR2 YFSETQ. Supplemented by reference TRBV5-1 and TRBJ2-7, the full variable domain reads KAGVTQTPRYLIKTRGQQVTLSCSPISGHRSVSWYQQTPGQGLQFLFEYFSETQRNKGNFPGRFSGRQFSNSRSEMNVSTLELGDSALYLCASSLEGTVAYEQYFGPGTRLTVT.